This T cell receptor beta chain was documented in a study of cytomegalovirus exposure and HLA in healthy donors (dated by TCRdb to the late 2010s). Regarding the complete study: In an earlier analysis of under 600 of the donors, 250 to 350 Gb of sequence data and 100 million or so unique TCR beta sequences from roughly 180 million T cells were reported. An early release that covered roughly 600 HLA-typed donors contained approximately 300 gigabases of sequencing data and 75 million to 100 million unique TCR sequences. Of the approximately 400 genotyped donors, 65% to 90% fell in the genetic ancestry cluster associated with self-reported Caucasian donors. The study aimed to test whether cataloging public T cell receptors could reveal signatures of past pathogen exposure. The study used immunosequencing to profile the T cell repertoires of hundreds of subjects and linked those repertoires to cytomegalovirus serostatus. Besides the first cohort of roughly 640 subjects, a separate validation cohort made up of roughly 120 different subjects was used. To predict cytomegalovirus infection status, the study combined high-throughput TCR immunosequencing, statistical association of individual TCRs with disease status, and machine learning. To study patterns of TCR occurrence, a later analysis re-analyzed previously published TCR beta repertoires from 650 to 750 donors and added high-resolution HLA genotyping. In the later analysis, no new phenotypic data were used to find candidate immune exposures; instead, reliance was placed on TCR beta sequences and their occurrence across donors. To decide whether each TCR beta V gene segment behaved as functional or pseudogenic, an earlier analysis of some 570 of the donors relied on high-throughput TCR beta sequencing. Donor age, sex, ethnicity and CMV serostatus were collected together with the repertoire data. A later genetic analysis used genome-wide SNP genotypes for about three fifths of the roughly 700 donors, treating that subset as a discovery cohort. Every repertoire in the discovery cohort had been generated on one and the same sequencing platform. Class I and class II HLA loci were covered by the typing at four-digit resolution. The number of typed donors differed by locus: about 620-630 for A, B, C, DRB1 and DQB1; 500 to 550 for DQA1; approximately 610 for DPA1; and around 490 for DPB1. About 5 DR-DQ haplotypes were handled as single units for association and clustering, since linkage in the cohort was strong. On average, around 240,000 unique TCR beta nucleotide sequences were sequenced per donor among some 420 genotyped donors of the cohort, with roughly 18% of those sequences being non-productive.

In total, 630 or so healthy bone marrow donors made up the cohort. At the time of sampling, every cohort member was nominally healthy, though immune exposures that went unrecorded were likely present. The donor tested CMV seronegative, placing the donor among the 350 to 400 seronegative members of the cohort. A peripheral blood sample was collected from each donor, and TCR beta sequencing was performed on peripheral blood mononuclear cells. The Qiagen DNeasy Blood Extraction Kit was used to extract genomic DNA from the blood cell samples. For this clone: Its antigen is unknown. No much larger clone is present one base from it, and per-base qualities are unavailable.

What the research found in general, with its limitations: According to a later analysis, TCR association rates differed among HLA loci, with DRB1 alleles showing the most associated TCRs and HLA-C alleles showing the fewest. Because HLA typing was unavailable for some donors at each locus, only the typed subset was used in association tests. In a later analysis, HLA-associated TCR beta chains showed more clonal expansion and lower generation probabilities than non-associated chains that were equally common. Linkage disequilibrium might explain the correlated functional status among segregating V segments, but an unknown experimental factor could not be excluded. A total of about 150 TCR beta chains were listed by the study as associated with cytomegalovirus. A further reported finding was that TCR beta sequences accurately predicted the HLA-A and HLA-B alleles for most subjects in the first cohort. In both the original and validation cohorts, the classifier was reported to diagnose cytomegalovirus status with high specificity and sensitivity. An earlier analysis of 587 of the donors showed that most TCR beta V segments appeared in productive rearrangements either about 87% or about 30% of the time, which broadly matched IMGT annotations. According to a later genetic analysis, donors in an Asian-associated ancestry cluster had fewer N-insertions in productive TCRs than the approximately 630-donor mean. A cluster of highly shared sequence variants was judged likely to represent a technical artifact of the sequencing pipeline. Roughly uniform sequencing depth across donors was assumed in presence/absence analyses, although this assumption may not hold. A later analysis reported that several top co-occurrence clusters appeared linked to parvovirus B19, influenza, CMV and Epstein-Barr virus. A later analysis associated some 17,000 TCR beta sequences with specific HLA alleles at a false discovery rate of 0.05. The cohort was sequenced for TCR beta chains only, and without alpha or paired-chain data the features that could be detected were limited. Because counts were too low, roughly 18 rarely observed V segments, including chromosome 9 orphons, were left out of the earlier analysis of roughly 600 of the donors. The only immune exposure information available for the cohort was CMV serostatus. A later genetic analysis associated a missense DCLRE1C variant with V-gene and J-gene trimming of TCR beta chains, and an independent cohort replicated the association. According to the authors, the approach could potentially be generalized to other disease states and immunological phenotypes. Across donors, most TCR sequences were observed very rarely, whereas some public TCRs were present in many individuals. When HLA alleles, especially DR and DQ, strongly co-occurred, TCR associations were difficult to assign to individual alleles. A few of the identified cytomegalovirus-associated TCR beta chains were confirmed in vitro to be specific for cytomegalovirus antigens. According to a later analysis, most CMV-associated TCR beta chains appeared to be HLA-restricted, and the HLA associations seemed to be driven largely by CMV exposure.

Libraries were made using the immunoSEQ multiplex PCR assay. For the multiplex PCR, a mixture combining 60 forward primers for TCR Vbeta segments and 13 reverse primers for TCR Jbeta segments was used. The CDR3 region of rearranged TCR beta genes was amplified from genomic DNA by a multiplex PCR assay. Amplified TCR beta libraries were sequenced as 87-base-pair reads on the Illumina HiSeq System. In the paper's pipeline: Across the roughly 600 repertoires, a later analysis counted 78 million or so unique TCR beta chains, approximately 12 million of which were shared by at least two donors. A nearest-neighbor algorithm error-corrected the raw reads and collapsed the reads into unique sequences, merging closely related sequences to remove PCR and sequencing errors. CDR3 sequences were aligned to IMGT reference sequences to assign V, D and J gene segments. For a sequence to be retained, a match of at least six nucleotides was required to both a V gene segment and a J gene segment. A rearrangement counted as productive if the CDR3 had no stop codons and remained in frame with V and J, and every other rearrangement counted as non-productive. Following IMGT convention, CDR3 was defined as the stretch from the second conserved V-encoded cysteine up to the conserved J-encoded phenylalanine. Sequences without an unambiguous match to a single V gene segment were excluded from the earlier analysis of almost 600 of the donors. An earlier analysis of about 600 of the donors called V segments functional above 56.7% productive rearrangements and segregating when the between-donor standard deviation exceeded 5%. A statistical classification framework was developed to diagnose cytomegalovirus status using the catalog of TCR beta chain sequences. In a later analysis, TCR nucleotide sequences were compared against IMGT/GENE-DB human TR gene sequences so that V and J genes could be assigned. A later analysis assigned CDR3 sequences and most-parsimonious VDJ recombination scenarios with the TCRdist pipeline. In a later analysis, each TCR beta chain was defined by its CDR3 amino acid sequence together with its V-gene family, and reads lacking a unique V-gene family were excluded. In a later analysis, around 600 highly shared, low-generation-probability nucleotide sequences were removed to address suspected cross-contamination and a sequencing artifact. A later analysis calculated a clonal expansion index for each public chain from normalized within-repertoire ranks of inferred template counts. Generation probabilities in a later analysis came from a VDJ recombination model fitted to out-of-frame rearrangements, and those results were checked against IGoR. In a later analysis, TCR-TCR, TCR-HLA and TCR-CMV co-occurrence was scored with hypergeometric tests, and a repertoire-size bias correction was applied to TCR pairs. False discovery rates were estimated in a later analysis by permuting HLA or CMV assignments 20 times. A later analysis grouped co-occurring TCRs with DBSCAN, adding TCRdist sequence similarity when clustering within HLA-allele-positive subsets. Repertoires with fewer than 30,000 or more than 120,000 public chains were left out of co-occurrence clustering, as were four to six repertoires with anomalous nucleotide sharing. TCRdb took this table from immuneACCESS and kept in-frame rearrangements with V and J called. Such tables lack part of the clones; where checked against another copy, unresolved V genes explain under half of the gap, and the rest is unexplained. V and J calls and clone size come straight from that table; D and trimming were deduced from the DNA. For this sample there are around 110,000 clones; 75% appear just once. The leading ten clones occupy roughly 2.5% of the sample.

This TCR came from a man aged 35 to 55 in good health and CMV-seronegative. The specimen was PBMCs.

The CDR3 corresponds to CASSPTGTGYNSPLHF. In nucleotides, the sequence is TGTGCCAGCTCACCAACCGGGACAGGGTATAATTCACCCCTCCACTTT. The V gene is TRBV18 and the J gene is TRBJ1-6; 9 central nucleotides agree with TRBD1. CDR1 is given as KGHSH and CDR2 as LQKENI, both from the germline V gene. Spanning cysteine to phenylalanine, the CDR3 consists of 16 amino acids. The read is trimmed to its CDR3 DNA, 48 bases read in frame from base 1. V loses 2 bases at its end and J loses 4 bases; junction bases beyond the gene matches: 3.